This TCR beta chain originates from a study of blood T cell repertoires in COVID-19. The germline V gene has CDR1 MGHRA and CDR2 YSYEKL. The CDR3 is 15 residues long. V was clipped by 1 base and J by 0 bases, with 9 bases between them. Libraries were prepared by immunoSEQ multiplex PCR; TCRdb keeps only in-frame clonotypes and omits some of them. The sample records hundreds of thousands of clones, 85% to 90% being singletons. The sequence was obtained from a man between 18 and 35 years old with COVID-19, enrolled during active disease. The sequenced sample consisted of peripheral blood. This chain links TRBV4-1 with TRBJ1-1; no clear D gene. The CDR3 coding sequence is TGCGCCAGCAGCCAAGGTCCGGGAATGAACACTGAAGCTTTCTTT. Translated, it gives CASSQGPGMNTEAFF.